The 21 T cell receptor beta chains below all came from one sample that was sequenced in a study of T cell responses to AZD1222 COVID-19 vaccine. Generated by immunoSEQ multiplex PCR, the TCRdb table keeps only in-frame clones and is missing some. The table lists 90,000 to 150,000 clones, 75% to 95% of them singletons, with over 5% in the top ten. This specimen was peripheral blood, taken on day 0 of AZD1222 vaccination. All receptors come from an adult in good health.

The V call is TRBV27, the J call TRBJ1-5; unclear D gene. Trimming shortened V by 7 bases and J by 7 bases, and 11 bases separated the two germline ends. The germline V gene has CDR1 MNHEY and CDR2 SMNVEV (reference sequence). The CDR3 length is 12 residues. The CDR3 DNA is TGTGCCAGCAACCGACCCGGGCAGCCCCAGCATTTT. The encoded protein is CASNRPGQPQHF.

The J gene is TRBJ2-3, the V gene TRBV11-2; 10 nucleotides line up with TRBD2. With 5 bases clipped from V and 4 bases from J, the junction kept 9 bases outside the gene matches. Germline V gene data show CDR1 as SGHAT and CDR2 as FQNNGV. CDR3 length equals 16 residues. The CDR3 coding sequence is TGTGCCAGCAGCCTCGGGACTAGCGTTAAGGCAGATACGCAGTATTTT. Residues: CASSLGTSVKADTQYF.

This chain joins TRBV9 and TRBJ1-2; TRBD1 matches 8 bases. This CDR3 region has 14 residues. J was trimmed by 4 bases and V by 5 bases; bases with no gene match: 7. The germline CDR1 and CDR2 sequences are SGDLS and YYNGEE. The CDR3 DNA reads as TGTGCCAGCAGGAATCAGCAGGGGGCCTATGGCTACACCTTC. This sequence encodes CASRNQQGAYGYTF. Looking up the rest from reference TRBV9 and TRBJ1-2 gives the full variable domain: DSGVTQTPKHLITATGQRVTLRCSPRSGDLSVYWYQQSLDQGLQFLIQYYNGEERAKGNILERFSAQQFPDLHSELNLSSLELGDSALYFCASRNQQGAYGYTFGSGTRLTVV.

The chain employs TRBV18 and TRBJ1-1; D gene unclear. The CDR3 is 15 residues long. Germline V gene sequence: CDR1 KGHSH, CDR2 LQKENI. The V end was cut by 1 base, the J end by 4 bases, with 13 bases between. DNA of the CDR3: TGTGCCAGCTCACCACGAGAGGACGGACTCACTGAAGCTTTCTTT. This encodes CASSPREDGLTEAFF.

The V call is TRBV7-2, the J call TRBJ1-1; D may be TRBD1 (6 bases). CDR3 size: 13 residues. Germline V CDR1 and CDR2: SGHTA, FQGNSA. The germline V and J ends were trimmed by 6 bases and 2 bases, with 10 bases remaining between them. DNA for the CDR3: TGTGCCAGCAGTAGGACAGTTAACACTGAAGCTTTCTTT. This codes for CASSRTVNTEAFF.

The V and J genes are TRBV5-1 and TRBJ2-7, with 11 bases matching TRBD1. CDR1 and CDR2 (germline): SGHRS, YFSETQ. This CDR3 spans 14 amino acids. V shed 6 bases, J shed 4 bases, and the junction held 6 bases outside the gene matches. In DNA form, the CDR3 reads TGCGCCAGCACCCGGGACAGGGGGGGTTACGAGCAGTACTTC. Protein product: CASTRDRGGYEQYF.

This chain connects TRBV9 to TRBJ1-2; no clear D. Germline lookup yields CDR1 SGDLS and CDR2 YYNGEE. Trimming took 0 bases from V and 0 from J, leaving 9 bases between them. The CDR3 has 15 residues. For the CDR3, the DNA is TGTGCCAGCAGCGTAGGAACAGCTTCTAACTATGGCTACACCTTC. This codes for CASSVGTASNYGYTF. Full variable domain (rest looked up from reference TRBV9 and TRBJ1-2): DSGVTQTPKHLITATGQRVTLRCSPRSGDLSVYWYQQSLDQGLQFLIQYYNGEERAKGNILERFSAQQFPDLHSELNLSSLELGDSALYFCASSVGTASNYGYTFGSGTRLTVV.

The chain is built from TRBV19 and TRBJ1-5; maybe TRBD1 (5 bases). V lost 3 bases, J lost 2 bases, and 14 bases lay in between. This CDR3 contains 16 residues. CDR1 is LNHDA and CDR2 is SQIVND in the germline V gene (reference sequence). CDR3: CASSISQGGGNQPQHF. The CDR3 nucleotides read TGTGCCAGTAGTATTTCTCAGGGTGGGGGCAATCAGCCCCAGCATTTT. Using reference TRBV19 and TRBJ1-5 for the parts outside the CDR3, the full variable domain is DGGITQSPKYLFRKEGQNVTLSCEQNLNHDAMYWYRQDPGQGLRLIYYSQIVNDFQKGDIAEGYSVSREKKESFPLTVTSAQKNPTAFYLCASSISQGGGNQPQHFGDGTRLSIL.

The J gene is TRBJ1-6, the V gene TRBV5-1; D possibly corresponds to TRBD1 (6 bases). Germline V lookup: CDR1 SGHRS, CDR2 YFSETQ. The V gene lost 3 bases and the J gene lost 10 bases, with 14 bases spanning the gap. The CDR3 is 14 residues long. This CDR3 is CASSSGVKESPLHF. CDR3 coding DNA: TGCGCCAGCAGCTCAGGGGTGAAAGAATCACCCCTCCACTTT.

This clone was observed a single time. The chain couples TRBV7-3 to TRBJ2-1; D is unclear. Germline-derived CDR1 and CDR2 are SGHTA and FQGTGA. The CDR3 is made up of 13 amino acids. V was clipped by 4 bases and J by 9 bases, with 13 bases between them. The CDR3, as DNA: TGTGCCAGCAGCTCTACTTTGGTGGGTGAGCAGTTCTTC. Amino acids: CASSSTLVGEQFF.

In this sample, this clone turned up once. The genes are TRBV12-5 and TRBJ2-7; 9 bases are shared with TRBD1. This CDR3 region has 17 residues. Germline V gives CDR1 LGHNT, CDR2 FRNRAP. The junction had 13 bases not matched to a gene; V was cut back by 2 bases and J by 5 bases. CDR3 nucleotides: TGTGCTAGTGGTTTGCCTCCGGGACAGGGTGGAAGGGACGAGCAGTACTTC. It yields the protein CASGLPPGQGGRDEQYF.

For the CDR3, the DNA is TGTGCCAGCAGCCAAGCGCCAGGGGCCCTCTACGAGCAGTACTTC. Its translation: CASSQAPGALYEQYF. V is TRBV3-1 (or the pseudogene TRBV3-2) and J is TRBJ2-7; D is perhaps TRBD1 (6 bases). V lost 1 base and J 3 bases, leaving 13 bases between the germline ends. The CDR3 is 15 amino acids. Germline values: CDR1 LGHDT, CDR2 YNNKEL (reference sequence).

This clone was detected only once. V usage is TRBV9 and J usage is TRBJ1-6, with D possibly being TRBD1 (5 bases). The CDR3 has 14 amino acids. V lost 1 base to trimming and J lost 8 bases, with 10 bases between them. The germline gives CDR1 SGDLS, CDR2 YYNGEE. The DNA for the CDR3 is TGTGCCAGCAGCGTACTCCAGGGTGATTCACCCCTCCACTTT. Its protein is CASSVLQGDSPLHF.

J is TRBJ2-1 and V is TRBV30; TRBD1 aligns across 8 bases. Per the germline V gene, CDR1 is GTSNPN and CDR2 is SVGIG (reference sequence). The CDR3 loop spans 15 amino acids. With 1 base clipped from V and 5 bases from J, the junction kept 7 bases outside the gene matches. The CDR3 DNA reads TGTGCCTGGAGTGGACCAGGGGGCCTCAACAATGAGCAGTTCTTC. Translating gives CAWSGPGGLNNEQFF.

The chain carries TRBV5-1 and TRBJ2-7; no clear D gene. V was clipped by 5 bases and J by 1 base, with 10 bases between them. Germline lookup yields CDR1 SGHRS and CDR2 YFSETQ. The CDR3 sequence is 13 residues long. The CDR3 coding sequence is TGCGCCAGCAGAGTGCCCGGGTCCTACGAGCAGTACTTC. Translated: CASRVPGSYEQYF.

The chain has TRBV3-1 (or the pseudogene TRBV3-2) and TRBJ2-2; possible D gene TRBD2, 5 bases. There are 13 residues in the CDR3. Trimming took off 4 bases at V and 6 bases at J, with 9 bases between the two ends. The germline V gene encodes CDR1 LGHDT and CDR2 YNNKEL (reference sequence). DNA of the CDR3: TGTGCCAGCAGCCCGGGGATTCCCGGGGAGCTGTTTTTT. Amino acid sequence: CASSPGIPGELFF.

V usage is TRBV3-1 (or the pseudogene TRBV3-2) and J usage is TRBJ2-7; D remains unclear. Germline V gene data show CDR1 as LGHDT and CDR2 as YNNKEL (reference sequence). V shed 0 bases and J shed 5 bases, with 14 bases lying between them. The CDR3 has 15 amino acids. Here the CDR3 DNA reads TGTGCCAGCAGCCAAGATTTAGGGCCCGAGGACGAGCAGTACTTC. This sequence encodes CASSQDLGPEDEQYF.

V usage is TRBV6-5 and J usage is TRBJ2-3; a possible D gene is TRBD1 (6 bases). From germline, CDR1 is MNHEY and CDR2 SVGAGI. CDR3 size: 13 residues. Trimming pared 6 bases from V and 5 bases from J, leaving 12 bases between. The CDR3 sequence: CASRATGLDTQYF. The CDR3 bases are TGTGCCAGCAGGGCTACAGGGCTAGATACGCAGTATTTT.

The chain couples TRBV7-8 to TRBJ1-1; no firm D call. Germline loops: CDR1 SGHVS, CDR2 FQNEAQ. V shed 2 bases and J shed 4 bases, with 8 bases lying between them. The CDR3 has 13 residues. CDR3 protein: CASSLRWGTEAFF. The CDR3 DNA reads as TGTGCCAGCAGCTTACGATGGGGCACTGAAGCTTTCTTT.

A single count supports this clone. The chain couples TRBV6-5 to TRBJ1-6, with D tentatively TRBD1 (5 bases). The CDR3 spans 16 residues. V dropped 2 bases and J dropped 5 bases, with 13 bases sitting between them. The germline V gene has CDR1 MNHEY and CDR2 SVGAGI. The DNA of the CDR3 is TGTGCCAGCAGTTACACCGGGGCGGCCGATAATTCACCCCTCCACTTT. It codes for CASSYTGAADNSPLHF.

V and J are TRBV7-9 and TRBJ2-7, with a possible D match to TRBD2 (5 bases). V was clipped by 4 bases and J by 0 bases, with 7 bases between them. The CDR3 is made up of 13 amino acids. Germline V gives CDR1 SEHNR, CDR2 FQNEAQ (reference sequence). The CDR3 DNA reads TGTGCCAGCAGCTCCGGGATCTCCTACGAGCAGTACTTC. Translating it yields CASSSGISYEQYF.